A few counts support the clone carrying this TCR beta chain. The antigen is unknown. With a J-beta primer mix and a sample-barcoded 5' primer, a second PCR ran about 7 to 11 cycles. Using its own MiXCR run on the 5' RACE reads, TCRdb lists one record per CDR3 protein. The data contain 600,000 to 850,000 distinct CDR3 sequences, 20% to 30% of them singletons. This CDR3 is built from 12 residues. With V trimmed by 6 bases and J by 6 bases, 4 bases remained unmatched. Germline-derived CDR1 and CDR2 are DFQATT and SNEGSKA (reference sequence). The sample belongs to a study of blood T cells in healthy people across ages. Study-wide points: TCR beta diversity per million T cells fell roughly linearly with age.

Separately, the same data were catalogued under a study of T cells of mothers and their children.

The rearrangement uses TRBV20-1 and TRBJ2-1; 8 bases are shared with TRBD2. Sequencing was performed on blood. The TCR was taken from a boy younger than 18 in good health. CDR3 bases: TGCAGTGCAAGAACTAGCGGCAATGAGCAGTTCTTC. It translates to CSARTSGNEQFF.